Sequencing of this T cell receptor (beta chain) was carried out in a study of identical twins. Between the trimmed V and J ends, which lost 5 bases and 9 bases, there was a span of 20 bases. Per the germline V gene, CDR1 is SSHAT and CDR2 is FNYEAQ (reference sequence). CDR3 size: 15 residues. TCRdb analysed the 5' RACE reads with MiXCR anew, one entry per CDR3 protein. The table includes over 550,000 distinct CDR3 sequences, just over 7% detected once. The same data also contributed to another study, on yellow fever vaccine responses in identical twins.

Source material: PBMCs. The V gene is TRBV7-7, the J gene TRBJ2-1; D possibly corresponds to TRBD1 (6 bases). The source of this sequence is a woman between 18 and 29 years old in good health. In DNA form, the CDR3 reads TGTGCCAGCAGCCCGGTAGGGCAGGGGCTAAGTGAGCAGTTCTTC. This codes for CASSPVGQGLSEQFF.